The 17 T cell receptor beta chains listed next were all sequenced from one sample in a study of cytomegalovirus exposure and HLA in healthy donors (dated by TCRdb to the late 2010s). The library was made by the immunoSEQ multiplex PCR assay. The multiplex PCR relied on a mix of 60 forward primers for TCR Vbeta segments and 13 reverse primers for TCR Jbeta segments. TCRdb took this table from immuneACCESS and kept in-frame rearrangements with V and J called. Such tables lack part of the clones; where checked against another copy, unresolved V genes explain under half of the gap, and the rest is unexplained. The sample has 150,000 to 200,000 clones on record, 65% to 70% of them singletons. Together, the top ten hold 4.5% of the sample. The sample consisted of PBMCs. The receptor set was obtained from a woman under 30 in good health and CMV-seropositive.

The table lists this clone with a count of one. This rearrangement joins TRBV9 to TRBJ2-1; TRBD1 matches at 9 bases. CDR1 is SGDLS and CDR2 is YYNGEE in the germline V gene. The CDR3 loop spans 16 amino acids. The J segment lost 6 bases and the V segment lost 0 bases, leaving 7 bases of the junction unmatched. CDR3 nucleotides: TGTGCCAGCAGCGTAGTGGGACAGGGTGGTGTCAATGAGCAGTTCTTC. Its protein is CASSVVGQGGVNEQFF.

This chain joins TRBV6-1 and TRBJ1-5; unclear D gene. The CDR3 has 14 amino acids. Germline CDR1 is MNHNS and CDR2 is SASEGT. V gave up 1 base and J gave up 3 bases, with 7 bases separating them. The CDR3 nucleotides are TGTGCCAGCAGTGAAGTTCAGGTCAATCAGCCCCAGCATTTT. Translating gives CASSEVQVNQPQHF.

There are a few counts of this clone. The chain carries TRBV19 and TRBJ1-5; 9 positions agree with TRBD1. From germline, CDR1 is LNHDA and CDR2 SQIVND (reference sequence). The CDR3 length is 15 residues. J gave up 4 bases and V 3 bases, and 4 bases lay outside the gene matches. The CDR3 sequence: CASSMLGQGNQPQHF. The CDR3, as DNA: TGTGCCAGTAGTATGTTGGGACAGGGTAATCAGCCCCAGCATTTT.

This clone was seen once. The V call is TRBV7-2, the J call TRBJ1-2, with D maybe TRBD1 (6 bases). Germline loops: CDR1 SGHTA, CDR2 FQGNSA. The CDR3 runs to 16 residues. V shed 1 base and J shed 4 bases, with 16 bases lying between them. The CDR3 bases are TGTGCCAGCAGCTTAGACCTGGTCCTACAGGGCTATGGCTACACCTTC. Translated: CASSLDLVLQGYGYTF.

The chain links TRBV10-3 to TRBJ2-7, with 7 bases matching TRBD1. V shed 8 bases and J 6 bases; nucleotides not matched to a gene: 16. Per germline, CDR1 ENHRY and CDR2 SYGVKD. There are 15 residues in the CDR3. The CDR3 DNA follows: TGTGCCATCGGAACCGTCGGGACAGAGATTTCCGAGCAGTACTTC. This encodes CAIGTVGTEISEQYF.

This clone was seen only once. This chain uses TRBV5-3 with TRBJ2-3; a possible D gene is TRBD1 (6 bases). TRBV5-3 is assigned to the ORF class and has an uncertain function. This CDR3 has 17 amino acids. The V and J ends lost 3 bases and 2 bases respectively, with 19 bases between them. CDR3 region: CARSSLRTDQLTDTQYF. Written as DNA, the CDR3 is TGTGCCAGAAGCTCGCTACGGACAGACCAGCTCACAGATACGCAGTATTTT.

CDR3 DNA: TGCAGCGTTGGGTACTCTAGCGGGAGGATCGACGAGCAGTACTTC. Protein: CSVGYSSGRIDEQYF. V gene TRBV29-1 combines with J gene TRBJ2-7; 11 nucleotides match TRBD2. Trimming at V came to 4 bases and at J to 5 bases, leaving 10 bases not matched to a gene. Germline V gene lookup returns CDR1 SQVTM and CDR2 ANQGSEA. The CDR3 runs 15 residues.

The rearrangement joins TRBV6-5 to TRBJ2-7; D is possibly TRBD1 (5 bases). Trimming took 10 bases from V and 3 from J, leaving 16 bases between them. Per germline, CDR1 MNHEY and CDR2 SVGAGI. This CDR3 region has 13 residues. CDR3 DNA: TGTGCCACCAGGGTAGCCTCGGGCTACGAGCAGTACTTC. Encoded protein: CATRVASGYEQYF.

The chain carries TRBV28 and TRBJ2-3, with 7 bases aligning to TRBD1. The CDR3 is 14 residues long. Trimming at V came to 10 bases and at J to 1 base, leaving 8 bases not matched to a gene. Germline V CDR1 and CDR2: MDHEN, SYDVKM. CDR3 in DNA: TGTGCCACCAACCCCGGACAGGGCACAGATACGCAGTATTTT. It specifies CATNPGQGTDTQYF.

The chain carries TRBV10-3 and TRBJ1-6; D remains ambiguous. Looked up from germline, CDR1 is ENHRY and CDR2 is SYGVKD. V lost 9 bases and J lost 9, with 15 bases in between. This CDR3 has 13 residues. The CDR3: CAMTGSALSPLHF. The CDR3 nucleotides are TGTGCCATGACGGGTAGCGCCCTTTCACCCCTCCACTTT.

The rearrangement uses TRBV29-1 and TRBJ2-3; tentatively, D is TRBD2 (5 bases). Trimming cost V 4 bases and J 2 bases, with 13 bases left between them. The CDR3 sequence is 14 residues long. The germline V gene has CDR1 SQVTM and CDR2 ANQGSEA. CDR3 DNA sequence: TGCAGCGTTGTAGCGCCCGGTATCACAGATACGCAGTATTTT. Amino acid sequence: CSVVAPGITDTQYF.

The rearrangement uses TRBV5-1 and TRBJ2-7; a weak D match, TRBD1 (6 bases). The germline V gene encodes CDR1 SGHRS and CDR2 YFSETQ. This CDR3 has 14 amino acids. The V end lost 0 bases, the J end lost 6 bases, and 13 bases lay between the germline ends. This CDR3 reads CASSLVGRGSEQYF. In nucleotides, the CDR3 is TGCGCCAGCAGCTTGGTGGGCAGGGGTAGCGAGCAGTACTTC.

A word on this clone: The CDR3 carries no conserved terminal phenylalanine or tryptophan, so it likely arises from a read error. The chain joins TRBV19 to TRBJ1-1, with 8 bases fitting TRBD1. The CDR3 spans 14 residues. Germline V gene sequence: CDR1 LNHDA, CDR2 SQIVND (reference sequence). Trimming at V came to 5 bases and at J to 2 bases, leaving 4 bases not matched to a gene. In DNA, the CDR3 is TGTGCCAGTAGTTGGGACAGGATTAACACTGAAGCTTTCCTT. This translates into CASSWDRINTEAFL.

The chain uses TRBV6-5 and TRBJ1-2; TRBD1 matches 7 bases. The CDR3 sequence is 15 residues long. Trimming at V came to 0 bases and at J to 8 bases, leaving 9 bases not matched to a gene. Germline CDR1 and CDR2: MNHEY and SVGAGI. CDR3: CASSYSANRGVGYTF. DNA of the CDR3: TGTGCCAGCAGTTACTCGGCCAACAGGGGAGTAGGCTACACCTTC.

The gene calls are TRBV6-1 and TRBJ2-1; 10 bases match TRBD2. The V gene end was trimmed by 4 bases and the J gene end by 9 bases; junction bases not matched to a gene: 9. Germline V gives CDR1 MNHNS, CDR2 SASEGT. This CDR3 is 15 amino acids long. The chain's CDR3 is CASSGYSGGRGEQFF. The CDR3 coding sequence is TGTGCCAGCAGTGGGTATAGCGGGGGGAGGGGTGAGCAGTTCTTC.

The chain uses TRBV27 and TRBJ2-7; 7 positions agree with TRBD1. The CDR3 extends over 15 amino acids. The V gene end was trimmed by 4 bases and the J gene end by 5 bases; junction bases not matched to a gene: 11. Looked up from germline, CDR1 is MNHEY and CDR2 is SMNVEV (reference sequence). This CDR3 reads CASSSTGTAPNEQYF. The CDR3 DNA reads TGTGCCAGCAGTTCCACCGGGACAGCTCCTAACGAGCAGTACTTC.

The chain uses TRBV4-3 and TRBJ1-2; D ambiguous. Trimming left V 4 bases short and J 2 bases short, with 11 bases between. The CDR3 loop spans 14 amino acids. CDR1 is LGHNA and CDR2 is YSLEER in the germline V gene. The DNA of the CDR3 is TGCGCCAGCAGCCCGCCTCGGTGGAACTATGGCTACACCTTC. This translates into CASSPPRWNYGYTF.